These 9 T cell receptor beta chains share one sample of origin, sequenced in a study of beta chain features in type 1 diabetes. Notes on the study in general: Type 1 diabetes patients had moderately but significantly shorter TCRB CDR3s in all four CD4+ subsets.

Sequenced material consisted of expressed TCRB transcripts (all of the isolated RNA was reverse transcribed). Libraries were prepared by immunoSEQ multiplex PCR; TCRdb keeps only in-frame clonotypes and omits some of them. Of some 250,000 clones in the sample, approximately 14% were seen once. Which antigens these TCRs recognize remains unknown. Sequencing used naive CD4+ T cells from blood. These receptors originate from a man in his thirties or forties with type 1 diabetes.

This clone was seen only a few times. The V gene is TRBV6-1, the J gene TRBJ2-7, with a tentative D call TRBD2 (6 bases). The CDR3 spans 12 residues. With 8 bases removed from V and 2 bases from J, the gap between germline ends came to 10 bases. The V gene's germline CDR1 is MNHNS and CDR2 SASEGT. The CDR3 sequence: CASPSVTYEQYF. The CDR3 coding sequence is TGTGCCAGCCCTAGCGTCACCTACGAGCAGTACTTC.

This clone has a handful of counts. The gene calls are TRBV5-4 and TRBJ2-2, with TRBD2 identical over 13 bases. The length of the CDR3 is 17 residues. The V and J ends lost 4 bases and 5 bases, in that order; junction bases with no gene match: 8. Per germline, CDR1 SGHNT and CDR2 YYREEE (reference sequence). The CDR3: CASSAGLAGSGTGELFF. As DNA, the CDR3 is TGTGCCAGCAGCGCGGGACTAGCGGGAAGTGGAACCGGGGAGCTGTTTTTT.

Concerning this clone itself: Other DNA variants within this sample encode the same CDR3. V is TRBV5-1 and J is TRBJ1-1; D is unresolved. V shed 4 bases and J shed 4 bases, with 11 bases lying between them. The length of the CDR3 is 13 residues. Germline V gene lookup returns CDR1 SGHRS and CDR2 YFSETQ. The CDR3, as DNA: TGCGCCAGCAGCCTGAGCGGGATCACTGAAGCTTTCTTT. It codes for CASSLSGITEAFF.

V and J are TRBV27 and TRBJ2-7; 9 bases agree with TRBD1. The germline gives CDR1 MNHEY, CDR2 SMNVEV (reference sequence). The V and J ends lost 4 bases and 6 bases, in that order; junction bases with no gene match: 7. This CDR3 spans 14 amino acids. The CDR3 DNA reads as TGTGCCAGCAGTTGGGACAGGGAGGGCTCCGAGCAGTACTTC. It encodes CASSWDREGSEQYF.

This clone was seen only a few times. The V gene is TRBV11-2, the J gene TRBJ2-3, with TRBD2 as a possible D gene (5 bases). Germline V lookup: CDR1 SGHAT, CDR2 FQNNGV. This CDR3 has 15 amino acids. V lost 1 base and J 6 bases, leaving 14 bases between the germline ends. As DNA, the CDR3 is TGTGCCAGCAGCTTAGGCGGCACTACTAGGGATACGCAGTATTTT. Translated: CASSLGGTTRDTQYF.

The chain employs TRBV11-2 and TRBJ2-5; TRBD1 aligns across 7 bases. CDR3 size: 14 residues. The J segment lost 5 bases and the V segment lost 5 bases, leaving 8 bases of the junction unmatched. Germline assignment: CDR1 SGHAT and CDR2 FQNNGV. CDR3 DNA sequence: TGTGCCAGCAGCGTCCACAGGGGCGGGGAGACCCAGTACTTC. Protein sequence: CASSVHRGGETQYF.

This clone has just a few counts. The chain carries TRBV25-1 and TRBJ2-3, with 7 nucleotides matching TRBD2. Germline V lookup: CDR1 MGHDK, CDR2 SYGVNS. V trimming: 3 bases; J trimming: 6 bases; junction bases outside the gene matches: 3. This CDR3 is built from 13 residues. In DNA form, the CDR3 reads TGTGCCAGCAGTGAGGGGGGGGGTGATACGCAGTATTTT. Its protein product is CASSEGGGDTQYF.

The V and J genes are TRBV4-1 and TRBJ2-5, with a possible D match to TRBD1 (5 bases). This CDR3 has 14 residues. The V gene lost 1 base and the J gene lost 9 bases, with 15 bases spanning the gap. The germline V gene encodes CDR1 MGHRA and CDR2 YSYEKL. As DNA, the CDR3 is TGCGCCAGCAGCCAAGGACAACAGGTCCGGGCCCAGTACTTC. Protein sequence: CASSQGQQVRAQYF.

This clone occurred a few times. The V call is TRBV6-6, the J call TRBJ2-7; weak D call: TRBD2 (6 bases). The CDR3 totals 16 residues. Germline values: CDR1 MNHNY, CDR2 SVGAGI (reference sequence). V was clipped by 4 bases and J by 7 bases, with 23 bases between them. The CDR3 loop is CASSSSAVGRRAEQYF. The CDR3 DNA is TGTGCCAGCAGTTCGTCCGCGGTGGGCAGGAGGGCTGAGCAGTACTTC.